This TCR beta chain comes out of a study of Ad26.COV2.S vaccination and SARS-CoV-2 variants. Trimming cost V 1 base and J 1 base, with 10 bases left between them. The CDR3 runs to 15 residues. The V gene's germline CDR1 is LGHNA and CDR2 YSLEER. Study observations and caveats: It was reported that spike-specific CD8+ and CD4+ T cell responses were substantially broad after vaccination. Relative to placebo recipients, vaccine recipients exhibited elevated spike-specific TCR breadth.

Treatment specified: about 20 received Ad26.COV2.S at low or high dose, single or two shots; roughly five received placebo; per-sample allocation not given. Repertoires come from day 63 after the first vaccine or placebo injection. On this clone itself: Its cognate antigen is unknown.

Assay: immunoSEQ multiplex PCR; the TCRdb copy retains only in-frame clones and omits some. The sample carries roughly 500,000 clones, nearly 90% recorded once. Material: peripheral blood, obtained in a trial of Ad26.COV2.S vaccine versus placebo. V usage is TRBV4-3 and J usage is TRBJ1-2; tentative D call: TRBD1 (6 bases). The receptor's source is a person aged 18-60 years who received the Ad26.COV2.S COVID-19 vaccine or a placebo. CDR3 DNA sequence: TGCGCCAGCAGCCAAGTCCTACAGGGTAACTATGGCTACACCTTC. Residues: CASSQVLQGNYGYTF.